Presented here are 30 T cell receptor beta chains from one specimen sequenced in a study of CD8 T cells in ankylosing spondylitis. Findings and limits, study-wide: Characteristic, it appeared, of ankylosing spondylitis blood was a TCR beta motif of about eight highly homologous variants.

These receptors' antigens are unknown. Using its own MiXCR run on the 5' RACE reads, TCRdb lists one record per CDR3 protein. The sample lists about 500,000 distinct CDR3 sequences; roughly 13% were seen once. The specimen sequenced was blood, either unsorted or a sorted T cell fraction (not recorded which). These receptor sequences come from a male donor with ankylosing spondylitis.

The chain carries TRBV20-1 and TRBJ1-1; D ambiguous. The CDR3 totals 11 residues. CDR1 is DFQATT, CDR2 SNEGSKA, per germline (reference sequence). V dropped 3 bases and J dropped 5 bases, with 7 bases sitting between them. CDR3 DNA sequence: TGCAGTGCTAGTAAGAAAACTGAAGCTTTCTTT. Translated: CSASKKTEAFF.

This chain's CDR3 is CASTIAGGAGPHNEQFF. CDR3 sequence (DNA): TGTGCCAGCACAATAGCGGGAGGCGCCGGTCCCCACAATGAGCAGTTCTTC. The chain is built from TRBV2 and TRBJ2-1; 10 bases are a match to TRBD2. Trimming took 7 bases from V and 5 from J; bases not matched to a gene: 14. The germline V gene has CDR1 SNHLY and CDR2 FYNNEI. This CDR3 has 17 amino acids. The full variable domain, completed using reference TRBV2 and TRBJ2-1, is EPEVTQTPSHQVTQMGQEVILRCVPISNHLYFYWYRQILGQKVEFLVSFYNNEISEKSEIFDDQFSVERPDGSNFTLKIRSTKLEDSAMYFCASTIAGGAGPHNEQFFGPGTRLTVL.

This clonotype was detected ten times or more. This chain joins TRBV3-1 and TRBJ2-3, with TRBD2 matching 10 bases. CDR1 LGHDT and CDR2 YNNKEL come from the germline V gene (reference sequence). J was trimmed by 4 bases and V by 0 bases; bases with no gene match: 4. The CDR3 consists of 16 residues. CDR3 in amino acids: CASSQEAGGAADTQYF. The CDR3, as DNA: TGTGCCAGCAGCCAAGAAGCGGGAGGGGCCGCAGATACGCAGTATTTT.

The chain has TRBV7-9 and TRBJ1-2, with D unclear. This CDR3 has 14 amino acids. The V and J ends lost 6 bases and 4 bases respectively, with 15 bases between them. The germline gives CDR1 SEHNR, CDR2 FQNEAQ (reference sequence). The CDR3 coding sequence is TGTGCCAGCAGAGCACAACCCACCACCTATGGCTACACCTTC. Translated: CASRAQPTTYGYTF.

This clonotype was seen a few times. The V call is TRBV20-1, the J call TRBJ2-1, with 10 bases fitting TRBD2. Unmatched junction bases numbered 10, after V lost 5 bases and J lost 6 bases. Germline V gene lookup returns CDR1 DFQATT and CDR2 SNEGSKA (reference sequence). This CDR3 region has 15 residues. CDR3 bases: TGCAGTGCTTTTCCCGGGACTAGCGTTGGCAATGAGCAGTTCTTC. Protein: CSAFPGTSVGNEQFF.

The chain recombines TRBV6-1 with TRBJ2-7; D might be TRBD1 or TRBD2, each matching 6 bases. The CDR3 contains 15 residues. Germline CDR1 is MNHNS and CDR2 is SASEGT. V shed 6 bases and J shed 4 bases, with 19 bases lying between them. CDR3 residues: CASSFLHGGGYEQYF. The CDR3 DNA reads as TGTGCCAGCAGCTTCCTTCACGGGGGCGGTTACGAGCAGTACTTC.

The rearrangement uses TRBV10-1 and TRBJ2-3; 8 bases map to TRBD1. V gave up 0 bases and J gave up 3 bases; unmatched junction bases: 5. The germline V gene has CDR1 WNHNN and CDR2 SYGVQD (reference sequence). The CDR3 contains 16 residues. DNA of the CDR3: TGCGCCAGCAGTGAGTCCCGGGACAGGAGGACAGATACGCAGTATTTT. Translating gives CASSESRDRRTDTQYF.

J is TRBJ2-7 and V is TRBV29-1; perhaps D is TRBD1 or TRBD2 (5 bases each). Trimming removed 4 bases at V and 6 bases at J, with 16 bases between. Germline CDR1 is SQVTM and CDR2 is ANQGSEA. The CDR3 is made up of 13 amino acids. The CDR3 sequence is CSVALGRGGEQYV. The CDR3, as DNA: TGCAGCGTTGCATTGGGTCGGGGCGGCGAGCAGTACGTC.

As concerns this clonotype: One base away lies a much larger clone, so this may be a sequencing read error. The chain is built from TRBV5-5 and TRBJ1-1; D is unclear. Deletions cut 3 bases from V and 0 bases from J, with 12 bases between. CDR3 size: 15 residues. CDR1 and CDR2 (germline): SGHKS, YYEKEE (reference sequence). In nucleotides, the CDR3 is TGTGCCAGCAGCTCGATCGAAGGGCTGAACACTGAAGCTTTCTTT. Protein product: CASSSIEGLNTEAFF.

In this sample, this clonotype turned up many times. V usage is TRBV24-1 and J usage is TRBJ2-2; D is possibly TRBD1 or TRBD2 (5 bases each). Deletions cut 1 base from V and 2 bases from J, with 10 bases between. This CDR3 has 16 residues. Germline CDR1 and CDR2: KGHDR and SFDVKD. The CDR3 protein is CATSDFGGANTGELFF. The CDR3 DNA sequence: TGTGCCACCAGTGATTTTGGGGGAGCAAACACCGGGGAGCTGTTTTTT.

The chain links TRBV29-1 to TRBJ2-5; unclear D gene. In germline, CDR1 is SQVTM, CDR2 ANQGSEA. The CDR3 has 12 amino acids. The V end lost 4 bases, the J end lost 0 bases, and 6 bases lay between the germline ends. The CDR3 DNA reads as TGCAGCGTTGCTACCGACCAAGAGACCCAGTACTTC. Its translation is CSVATDQETQYF.

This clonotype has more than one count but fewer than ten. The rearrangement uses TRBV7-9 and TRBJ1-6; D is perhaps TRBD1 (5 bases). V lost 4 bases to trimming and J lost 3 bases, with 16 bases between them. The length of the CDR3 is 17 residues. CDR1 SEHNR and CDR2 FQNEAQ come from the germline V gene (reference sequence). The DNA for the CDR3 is TGTGCCAGCAGCTCTACGGGGCAGGCAGTCTATAATTCACCCCTCCACTTT. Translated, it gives CASSSTGQAVYNSPLHF.

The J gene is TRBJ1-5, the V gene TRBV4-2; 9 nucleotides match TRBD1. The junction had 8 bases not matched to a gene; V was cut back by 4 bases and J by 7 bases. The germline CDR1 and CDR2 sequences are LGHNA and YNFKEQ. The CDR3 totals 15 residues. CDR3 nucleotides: TGTGCCAGCAGCCCACATGACAGGGGGGGCCAGCCCCAGCATTTT. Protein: CASSPHDRGGQPQHF.

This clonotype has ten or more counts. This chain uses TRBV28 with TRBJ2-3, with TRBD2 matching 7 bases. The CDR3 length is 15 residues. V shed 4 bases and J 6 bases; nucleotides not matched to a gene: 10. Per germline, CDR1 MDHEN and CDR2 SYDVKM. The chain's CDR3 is CASSSGAGVYDTQYF. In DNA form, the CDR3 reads TGTGCCAGCAGTTCTGGGGCGGGAGTGTACGATACGCAGTATTTT.

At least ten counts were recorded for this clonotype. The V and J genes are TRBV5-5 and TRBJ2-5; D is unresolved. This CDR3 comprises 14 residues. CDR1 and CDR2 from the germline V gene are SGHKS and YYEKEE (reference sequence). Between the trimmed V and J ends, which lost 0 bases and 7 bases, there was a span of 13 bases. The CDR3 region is CASSLGDGSVTQYF. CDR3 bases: TGTGCCAGCAGCTTGGGCGACGGCTCAGTGACCCAGTACTTC.

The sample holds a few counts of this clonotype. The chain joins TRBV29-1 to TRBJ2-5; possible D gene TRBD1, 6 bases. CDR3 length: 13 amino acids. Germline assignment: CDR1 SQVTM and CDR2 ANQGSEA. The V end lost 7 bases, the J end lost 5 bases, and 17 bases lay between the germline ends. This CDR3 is CSALTTGMETQYF. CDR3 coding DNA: TGCAGCGCACTAACTACAGGGATGGAGACCCAGTACTTC.

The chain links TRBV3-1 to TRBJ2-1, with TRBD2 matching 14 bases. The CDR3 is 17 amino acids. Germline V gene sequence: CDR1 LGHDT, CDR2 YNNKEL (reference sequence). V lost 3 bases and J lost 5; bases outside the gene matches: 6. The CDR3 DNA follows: TGTGCCAGCAGCCATAGGACTAGCGGGAGGTCTAACAATGAGCAGTTCTTC. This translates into CASSHRTSGRSNNEQFF.

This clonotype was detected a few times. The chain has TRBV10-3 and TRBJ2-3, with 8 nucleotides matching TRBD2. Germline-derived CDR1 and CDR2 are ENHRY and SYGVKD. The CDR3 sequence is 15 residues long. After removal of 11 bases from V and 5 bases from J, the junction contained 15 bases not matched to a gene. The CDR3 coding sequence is TGTGCCTCCATGAGCGGGGGAGGGCTAAGAGATACGCAGTATTTT. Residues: CASMSGGGLRDTQYF.

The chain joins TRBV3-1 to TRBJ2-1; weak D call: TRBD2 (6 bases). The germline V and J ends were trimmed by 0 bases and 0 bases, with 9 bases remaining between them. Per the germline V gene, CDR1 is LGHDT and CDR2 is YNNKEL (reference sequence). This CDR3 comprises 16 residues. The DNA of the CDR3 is TGTGCCAGCAGCCAAGAACTAGCTATCTCCTACAATGAGCAGTTCTTC. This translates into CASSQELAISYNEQFF.

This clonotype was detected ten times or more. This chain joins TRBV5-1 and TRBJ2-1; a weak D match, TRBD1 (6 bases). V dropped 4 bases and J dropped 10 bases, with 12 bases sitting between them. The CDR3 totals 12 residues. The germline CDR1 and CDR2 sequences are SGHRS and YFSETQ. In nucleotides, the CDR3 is TGCGCCAGCAGCCTACAGGGTAGGGAGCAGTTCTTC. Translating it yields CASSLQGREQFF.

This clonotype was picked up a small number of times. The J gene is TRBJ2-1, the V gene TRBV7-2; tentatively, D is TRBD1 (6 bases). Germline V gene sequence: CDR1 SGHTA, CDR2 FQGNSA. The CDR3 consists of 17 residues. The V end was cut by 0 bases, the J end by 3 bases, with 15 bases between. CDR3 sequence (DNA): TGTGCCAGCAGCTTAGCCCCGTCCGGACAGATCTACAATGAGCAGTTCTTC. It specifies CASSLAPSGQIYNEQFF.

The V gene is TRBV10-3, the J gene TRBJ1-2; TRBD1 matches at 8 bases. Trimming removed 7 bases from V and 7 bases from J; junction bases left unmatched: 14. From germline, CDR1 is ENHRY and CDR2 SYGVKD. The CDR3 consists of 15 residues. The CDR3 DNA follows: TGTGCCATCACCGAAGGGGCAGACAGGGGCTCTGGCTACACCTTC. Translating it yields CAITEGADRGSGYTF.

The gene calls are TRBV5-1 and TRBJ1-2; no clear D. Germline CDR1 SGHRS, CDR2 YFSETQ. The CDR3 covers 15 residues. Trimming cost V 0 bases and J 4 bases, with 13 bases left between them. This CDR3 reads CASSLDDWEGYGYTF. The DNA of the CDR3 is TGCGCCAGCAGCTTGGATGATTGGGAGGGCTATGGCTACACCTTC.

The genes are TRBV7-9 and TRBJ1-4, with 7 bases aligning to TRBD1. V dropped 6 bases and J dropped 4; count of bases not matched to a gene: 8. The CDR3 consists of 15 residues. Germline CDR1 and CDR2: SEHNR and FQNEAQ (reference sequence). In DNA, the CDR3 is TGTGCCAGCAGACTTACAGGGGCCATTAATGAAAAACTGTTTTTT. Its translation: CASRLTGAINEKLFF.

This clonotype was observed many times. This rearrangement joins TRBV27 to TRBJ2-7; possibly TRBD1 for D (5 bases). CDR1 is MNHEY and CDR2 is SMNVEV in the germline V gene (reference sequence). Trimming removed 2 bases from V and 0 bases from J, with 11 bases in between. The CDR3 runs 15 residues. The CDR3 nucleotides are TGTGCCAGCAGTTTAAGGGGCAGTCTCTCCTACGAGCAGTACGTC. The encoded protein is CASSLRGSLSYEQYV.

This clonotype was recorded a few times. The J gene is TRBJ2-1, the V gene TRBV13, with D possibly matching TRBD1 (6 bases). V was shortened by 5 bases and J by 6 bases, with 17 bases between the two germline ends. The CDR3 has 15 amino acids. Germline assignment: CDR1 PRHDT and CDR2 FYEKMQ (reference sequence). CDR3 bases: TGTGCCAGCAGCCCCCTACAGGGTGGCCTCAATGAGCAGTTCTTC. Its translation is CASSPLQGGLNEQFF.

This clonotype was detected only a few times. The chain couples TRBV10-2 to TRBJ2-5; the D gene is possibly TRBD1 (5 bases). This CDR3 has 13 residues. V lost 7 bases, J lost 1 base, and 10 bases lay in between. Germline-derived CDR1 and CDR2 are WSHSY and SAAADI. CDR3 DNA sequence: TGCGCCAGCACCAGGGTGTCCCAAGAGACCCAGTACTTC. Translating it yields CASTRVSQETQYF.

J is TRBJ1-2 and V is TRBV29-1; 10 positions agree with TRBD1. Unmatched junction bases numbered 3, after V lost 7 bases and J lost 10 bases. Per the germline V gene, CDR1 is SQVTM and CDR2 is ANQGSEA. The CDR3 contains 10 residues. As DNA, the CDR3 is TGCAGCGCCGGACAGGGGGACTACACCTTC. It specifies CSAGQGDYTF.

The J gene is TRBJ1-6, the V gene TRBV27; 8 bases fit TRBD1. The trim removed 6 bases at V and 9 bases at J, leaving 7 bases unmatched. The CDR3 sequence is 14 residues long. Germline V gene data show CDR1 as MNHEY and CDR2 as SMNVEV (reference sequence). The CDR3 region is CASSPDRDASPLHF. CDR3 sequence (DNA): TGTGCCAGCAGCCCGGACAGGGATGCTTCACCCCTCCACTTT.

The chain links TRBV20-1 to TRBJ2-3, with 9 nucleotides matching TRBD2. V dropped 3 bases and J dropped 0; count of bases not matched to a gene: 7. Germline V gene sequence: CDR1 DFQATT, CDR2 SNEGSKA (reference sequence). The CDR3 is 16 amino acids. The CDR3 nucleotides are TGCAGTGCTAGCTCGCCGCTAGCGGGGAGCACAGATACGCAGTATTTT. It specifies CSASSPLAGSTDTQYF.